What follows are 19 T cell receptor beta chains derived from one specimen sequenced in a study of Graves' ophthalmopathy and Graves' hyperthyroidism. Using RNA transcripts, the TCR beta CDR3 regions were amplified. First-round RT-PCR with HTBI primers preceded a second-round multiplex PCR. In TCRdb, the multiplex PCR reads were re-called with MiXCR into one record per CDR3 protein. Of about 1.2 million distinct CDR3 sequences listed, roughly 35% are singletons. Sequenced: peripheral blood or thyroid tissue (not recorded which). The receptor set was obtained from an adult man with Graves' hyperthyroidism.

The chain has TRBV12-5 and TRBJ1-2, with 9 bases identical to TRBD1. CDR3 length: 14 amino acids. Germline assignment: CDR1 LGHNT and CDR2 FRNRAP. The J segment lost 6 bases and the V segment lost 4 bases, leaving 6 bases of the junction unmatched. CDR3 loop: CASGSGQGRDGYTF. CDR3 coding DNA: TGTGCTAGTGGTTCCGGACAGGGGAGAGATGGCTACACCTTC.

A remark on this clonotype: A much larger clonotype is one base distant, so this may be a read error. The chain links TRBV7-2 to TRBJ1-1; D possibly corresponds to TRBD1 (6 bases). The germline V gene encodes CDR1 SGHTA and CDR2 FQGNSA. V dropped 4 bases and J dropped 4 bases, with 16 bases sitting between them. The CDR3 is made up of 15 amino acids. CDR3 region: CASSWGVQGSTEAFF. As DNA, the CDR3 is TGTGCCAGCAGCTGGGGGGTCCAGGGGAGCACTGAAGCTTTCTTT.

V is TRBV7-9 and J is TRBJ2-7; D possibly corresponds to TRBD1 (6 bases). Trimming took 5 bases from V and 4 from J, leaving 18 bases between them. The CDR3 totals 15 residues. The germline gives CDR1 SEHNR, CDR2 FQNEAQ (reference sequence). The CDR3: CASSQSPGHSYEQYF. CDR3 nucleotide sequence: TGTGCCAGCAGCCAATCCCCGGGACACAGTTACGAGCAGTACTTC.

The V gene is TRBV11-1, the J gene TRBJ2-3; TRBD1 aligns across 7 bases. The CDR3 is made up of 16 amino acids. Germline CDR1 reads SGHAT; CDR2 reads FQDESV (reference sequence). V shed 0 bases and J 0 bases; nucleotides not matched to a gene: 3. The CDR3 sequence: CASSLATGSSTDTQYF. The CDR3 coding sequence is TGTGCCAGCAGCTTAGCGACAGGGTCAAGCACAGATACGCAGTATTTT.

The chain is built from TRBV10-3 and TRBJ1-5; D remains ambiguous. CDR3 length equals 15 residues. Trimming cost V 10 bases and J 2 bases, with 18 bases left between them. CDR1 and CDR2 (germline): ENHRY, SYGVKD. The CDR3 protein is CATGLVGGGNQPQHF. In DNA, the CDR3 is TGTGCCACCGGTCTTGTCGGCGGGGGCAATCAGCCCCAGCATTTT.

In this sample, this clonotype turned up many times. This rearrangement joins TRBV11-2 to TRBJ1-6, with a tentative D call TRBD1 (5 bases). Trimming pared 2 bases from V and 9 bases from J, leaving 14 bases between. The V gene's germline CDR1 is SGHAT and CDR2 FQNNGV. This CDR3 comprises 15 residues. The CDR3 spells CASSLKGTIGSPLHF. The CDR3 DNA reads TGTGCCAGCAGCTTAAAGGGGACTATTGGTTCACCCCTCCACTTT.

This clonotype has at least ten counts. This chain uses TRBV29-1 with TRBJ2-2; TRBD2 agrees at 9 bases. The CDR3 loop spans 16 amino acids. From germline, CDR1 is SQVTM and CDR2 ANQGSEA. The V and J ends lost 4 bases and 0 bases, in that order; junction bases with no gene match: 6. CDR3 in amino acids: CSVVAGGTANTGELFF. The CDR3 nucleotides read TGCAGCGTTGTCGCGGGGGGGACAGCGAACACCGGGGAGCTGTTTTTT.

This clonotype was detected a few times. The chain joins TRBV6-2 or TRBV6-3 to TRBJ1-2; D is unresolved. V was pared by 4 bases and J by 5 bases, with 11 bases between. Germline CDR1 and CDR2: MNHEY and SVGEGT. The CDR3 is made up of 13 amino acids. This CDR3 is CASSSRPSYGYTF. The CDR3 DNA is TGTGCCAGCAGTTCCCGGCCGTCATATGGCTACACCTTC.

The chain combines TRBV10-2 with TRBJ2-2; 8 nucleotides match TRBD2. Germline lookup yields CDR1 WSHSY and CDR2 SAAADI. The CDR3 length is 14 residues. With V trimmed by 7 bases and J by 5 bases, 6 bases remained unmatched. In nucleotides, the CDR3 is TGCGCCAGCACCCCTCGACTAGCGACCGGGGAGCTGTTTTTT. Protein product: CASTPRLATGELFF.

Details on this clonotype: As the CDR3 is not closed by the conserved phenylalanine or tryptophan, this likely results from a read error. The V and J genes are TRBV5-1 and TRBJ2-5; 11 bases match TRBD2. V lost 4 bases and J lost 4; bases outside the gene matches: 9. The CDR3 is 16 residues long. Germline V gene data show CDR1 as SGHRS and CDR2 as YFSETQ. CDR3 sequence (DNA): TGCGCCAGCAGCCTACCAGAGACTAGCGGGGTAGAGACCCAGTACTTA. Its translation: CASSLPETSGVETQYL.

The chain is built from TRBV12-3 or TRBV12-4 and TRBJ1-1; D gene uncertain. The V and J ends lost 3 bases and 8 bases respectively, with 13 bases between them. The CDR3 has 13 amino acids. CDR3 sequence (DNA): TGTGCCAGCAGTTTTATGATTAACTCGGAAGCTTTCTTT. This encodes CASSFMINSEAFF.

This clonotype was found once. This chain links TRBV29-1 with TRBJ2-5, with 7 positions matching TRBD1. The CDR3 is 12 amino acids. The junction had 8 bases not matched to a gene; V was cut back by 4 bases and J by 9 bases. Germline loops: CDR1 SQVTM, CDR2 ANQGSEA. The CDR3 bases are TGCAGCGTTGCGGGACAGAATCAGCCCCAGTACTTC. It translates to CSVAGQNQPQYF.

This clonotype was detected ten times or more. V is TRBV7-2 and J is TRBJ1-3; D is uncertain. Deletions cut 0 bases from V and 8 bases from J, with 8 bases between. The germline V gene encodes CDR1 SGHTA and CDR2 FQGNSA. CDR3 size: 13 residues. CDR3 coding DNA: TGTGCCAGCAGCTTAGCGGGCGTAGACACCATATATTTT. Amino acids: CASSLAGVDTIYF.

Of note for this clonotype: Its ends do not fully match the called genes, so a read error is possible. The rearrangement joins TRBV5-1 to TRBJ2-7; 7 bases agree with TRBD2. The CDR3 is 16 amino acids. Looked up from germline, CDR1 is SGHRS and CDR2 is YFSETQ. CDR3 sequence reads: CASSLMGLPASYEQYF. The CDR3 DNA sequence: TGTGCCAGCAGTTTAATGGGACTACCAGCATCCTACGAGCAGTACTTC.

This clonotype was seen more than once but under ten times. This rearrangement joins TRBV20-1 to TRBJ1-2, with a tentative D call TRBD1 (5 bases). Trimming took 3 bases from V and 3 from J, leaving 14 bases between them. Germline V gene data show CDR1 as DFQATT and CDR2 as SNEGSKA (reference sequence). The CDR3 length is 14 residues. In nucleotides, the CDR3 is TGCAGTGCTAGCACCGCTGGGACGGACTATGGCTACACCTTC. Translating gives CSASTAGTDYGYTF.

V usage is TRBV6-2 or TRBV6-3 and J usage is TRBJ2-5; 7 nucleotides align to TRBD2. This CDR3 is built from 15 residues. Germline V gene lookup returns CDR1 MNHEY and CDR2 SVGEGT. Unmatched junction bases numbered 11, after V lost 6 bases and J lost 4 bases. CDR3: CASRESGAGGETQYF. As DNA, the CDR3 is TGTGCCAGCAGAGAAAGCGGGGCTGGAGGAGAGACCCAGTACTTC.

This clonotype came up many times. The rearrangement links TRBV7-9 to TRBJ2-5; possible D gene TRBD1, 6 bases. This CDR3 is 14 amino acids long. Germline V CDR1 and CDR2: SEHNR, FQNEAQ (reference sequence). The V end lost 7 bases, the J end lost 6 bases, and 18 bases lay between the germline ends. Here the CDR3 DNA reads TGTGCCAGCACATCGGACAGTGAGGTGAAGACCCAGTACTTC. It specifies CASTSDSEVKTQYF.

V and J are TRBV7-8 and TRBJ2-5, with 10 bases aligning to TRBD1. Germline V lookup: CDR1 SGHVS, CDR2 FQNEAQ. This CDR3 is 19 amino acids long. Trimming took 5 bases from V and 4 from J; bases not matched to a gene: 19. For the CDR3, the DNA is TGTGCCAGCAGCGTACCAGCCGACCTAGGACAGGGGGTTGGAGAGACCCAGTACTTC. Its translation: CASSVPADLGQGVGETQYF.

This clonotype has at least ten counts. V is TRBV25-1 and J is TRBJ1-2; 10 bases match TRBD1. The CDR3 spans 17 residues. CDR1 and CDR2 from the germline V gene are MGHDK and SYGVNS. The ends lost 2 bases at V and 1 base at J; junction bases unmatched: 7. The CDR3 DNA is TGTGCCAGCAGTGAACCCGGGACAGGGGTCCATAACTATGGCTACACCTTC. Its translation is CASSEPGTGVHNYGYTF.